Below, 32 T cell receptor beta chains from the same sample are listed, as sequenced in a study of shared clonotypes between healthy human individuals. Sequenced by immunoSEQ multiplex PCR; TCRdb stores in-frame clones only, minus some. The data show roughly 680,000 clones, approximately 77% seen once. Sequenced sample: memory CD4+ T cells sorted from blood. Subset given: CD45RA-negative fraction. These TCRs come from a woman in her twenties or thirties in good health.

This clone has at least ten counts. V usage is TRBV5-1 and J usage is TRBJ2-2; the D is unclear. The CDR3 consists of 13 residues. Germline values: CDR1 SGHRS, CDR2 YFSETQ. The V and J ends lost 4 bases and 2 bases respectively, with 6 bases between them. CDR3 in amino acids: CASSVSNTGELFF. The CDR3 DNA sequence: TGCGCCAGCAGCGTGAGTAACACCGGGGAGCTGTTTTTT.

The chain links TRBV18 to TRBJ1-4; possibly TRBD1 for D (5 bases). Looked up from germline, CDR1 is KGHSH and CDR2 is LQKENI. The CDR3 sequence is 16 residues long. The V end was cut by 2 bases, the J end by 8 bases, with 18 bases between. This CDR3 reads CASSPESSGAGEKLFF. The CDR3 DNA reads TGTGCCAGCTCACCAGAATCGTCCGGGGCTGGGGAAAAACTGTTTTTT.

The CDR3 here is CASRGTGNPNYGYTF. The CDR3 DNA follows: TGTGCCAGCAGGGGGACAGGGAACCCCAACTATGGCTACACCTTC. The genes are TRBV6-5 and TRBJ1-2, with 9 bases fitting TRBD1. This CDR3 has 15 residues. V trimming: 6 bases; J trimming: 2 bases; junction bases outside the gene matches: 7. Germline V gene sequence: CDR1 MNHEY, CDR2 SVGAGI.

This clone has a single count. The rearrangement joins TRBV2 to TRBJ2-7; the match to TRBD2 covers 9 bases. Germline V gene sequence: CDR1 SNHLY, CDR2 FYNNEI. V trimming: 3 bases; J trimming: 1 base; junction bases outside the gene matches: 10. This CDR3 contains 17 residues. DNA for the CDR3: TGTGCCAGCAGTGAGCAACTAGCGGGTACTACGTCCTACGAGCAGTACTTC. Amino acids: CASSEQLAGTTSYEQYF.

This clone occurred a few times. The chain carries TRBV28 and TRBJ2-7, with D unresolved. There are 18 residues in the CDR3. Per germline, CDR1 MDHEN and CDR2 SYDVKM. Between the trimmed V and J ends, which lost 2 bases and 1 base, there was a span of 21 bases. The CDR3 DNA sequence: TGTGCCAGCAGTTTAGGGGTCTGGGCCTCGCTTCGGTCCTACGAGCAGTACTTC. Its translation: CASSLGVWASLRSYEQYF.

There are many counts of this clone. This chain links TRBV2 with TRBJ1-5; D gene ambiguous. The CDR3 is 14 residues long. V lost 3 bases and J lost 0, with 6 bases in between. Germline V gene data show CDR1 as SNHLY and CDR2 as FYNNEI. Written as DNA, the CDR3 is TGTGCCAGCAGTGACTTATATAGCAATCAGCCCCAGCATTTT. Translated: CASSDLYSNQPQHF.

This clone has only a few counts. This rearrangement joins TRBV9 to TRBJ2-3, with 10 bases aligning to TRBD2. CDR3 length: 15 residues. The ends lost 4 bases at V and 4 bases at J; junction bases unmatched: 6. Germline values: CDR1 SGDLS, CDR2 YYNGEE. CDR3 loop: CASSSSGRMADTQYF. The CDR3 nucleotides are TGTGCCAGCAGCTCTAGCGGGAGAATGGCAGATACGCAGTATTTT.

V gene TRBV28 combines with J gene TRBJ1-1, with D perhaps TRBD1 (5 bases). Germline V CDR1 and CDR2: MDHEN, SYDVKM. The CDR3 sequence is 11 residues long. V dropped 11 bases and J dropped 4 bases, with 11 bases sitting between them. The CDR3 coding sequence is TGTGCCGGGGGGGGTGTCACTGAAGCTTTCTTT. Residues: CAGGGVTEAFF.

V is TRBV9 and J is TRBJ2-7, with a possible D match to TRBD2 (6 bases). CDR1 and CDR2 from the germline V gene are SGDLS and YYNGEE. This CDR3 is 12 amino acids long. V shed 6 bases and J shed 5 bases, with 12 bases lying between them. The CDR3 nucleotides read TGTGCCAGCATGGAGGGATTCGACGAGCAGTACTTC. This encodes CASMEGFDEQYF.

The chain links TRBV2 to TRBJ1-5; D is uncertain. The CDR3 is 12 residues long. Germline-derived CDR1 and CDR2 are SNHLY and FYNNEI. V was pared by 5 bases and J by 2 bases, with 4 bases between. CDR3 in amino acids: CASSIRNQPQHF. The CDR3 DNA follows: TGTGCCAGCAGTATACGCAATCAGCCCCAGCATTTT.

The J gene is TRBJ2-3, the V gene TRBV27, with D possibly matching TRBD2 (5 bases). This CDR3 has 14 residues. Germline lookup yields CDR1 MNHEY and CDR2 SMNVEV (reference sequence). With 2 bases removed from V and 2 bases from J, the gap between germline ends came to 8 bases. The CDR3 spells CASSLMRDTDTQYF. CDR3 sequence (DNA): TGTGCCAGCAGTTTAATGAGGGACACAGATACGCAGTATTTT.

The gene calls are TRBV27 and TRBJ2-7; 10 positions agree with TRBD1. Germline CDR1 MNHEY, CDR2 SMNVEV (reference sequence). V shed 0 bases and J 2 bases; nucleotides not matched to a gene: 4. CDR3 length equals 16 residues. The CDR3 protein is CASSLSMGQGTYEQYF. The CDR3 region has the DNA TGTGCCAGCAGTTTATCTATGGGACAGGGGACCTACGAGCAGTACTTC.

The chain is built from TRBV19 and TRBJ2-7; D is undetermined. Germline assignment: CDR1 LNHDA and CDR2 SQIVND (reference sequence). There are 12 residues in the CDR3. Trimming shortened V by 8 bases and J by 6 bases, and 14 bases separated the two germline ends. Written as DNA, the CDR3 is TGTGCCAGTTCCCTCAACTACGGCGAGCAGTACTTC. It encodes CASSLNYGEQYF.

The gene calls are TRBV4-1 and TRBJ2-5, with no clear D. V gave up 3 bases and J gave up 4 bases, with 12 bases separating them. The CDR3 spans 14 residues. From germline, CDR1 is MGHRA and CDR2 YSYEKL. CDR3 loop: CASSHPPPSETQYF. The CDR3 DNA sequence: TGCGCCAGCAGCCACCCCCCGCCCTCAGAGACCCAGTACTTC.

The rearrangement uses TRBV19 and TRBJ2-5; TRBD2 matches at 10 bases. V shed 6 bases, J shed 1 base, and the junction held 5 bases outside the gene matches. Germline values: CDR1 LNHDA, CDR2 SQIVND (reference sequence). CDR3 size: 15 residues. As DNA, the CDR3 is TGTGCCAGTAGGAGGACTAGCGGAGCCCAAGAGACCCAGTACTTC. Its protein product is CASRRTSGAQETQYF. The full variable domain, rest sourced from reference TRBV19 and TRBJ2-5, is DGGITQSPKYLFRKEGQNVTLSCEQNLNHDAMYWYRQDPGQGLRLIYYSQIVNDFQKGDIAEGYSVSREKKESFPLTVTSAQKNPTAFYLCASRRTSGAQETQYFGPGTRLLVL.

This chain links TRBV5-4 with TRBJ2-7, with D maybe TRBD2 (6 bases). This CDR3 is 15 amino acids long. Germline V lookup: CDR1 SGHNT, CDR2 YYREEE (reference sequence). V lost 3 bases and J 2 bases, leaving 15 bases between the germline ends. CDR3 sequence reads: CASSWGVGTTYEQYF. The CDR3 coding sequence is TGTGCCAGCAGCTGGGGGGTTGGAACGACCTACGAGCAGTACTTC. The whole variable domain, remainder taken from reference TRBV5-4 and TRBJ2-7, is ETGVTQSPTHLIKTRGQQVTLRCSSQSGHNTVSWYQQALGQGPQFIFQYYREEENGRGNFPPRFSGLQFPNYSSELNVNALELDDSALYLCASSWGVGTTYEQYFGPGTRLTVT.

The chain employs TRBV28 and TRBJ1-2, with no clear D. Per germline, CDR1 MDHEN and CDR2 SYDVKM. V was pared by 6 bases and J by 2 bases, with 19 bases between. The CDR3 consists of 16 residues. The CDR3 sequence: CASRVMPMAGNYGYTF. CDR3 DNA sequence: TGTGCCAGCAGAGTTATGCCCATGGCGGGGAACTATGGCTACACCTTC.

This clone was detected only once. V gene TRBV7-8 combines with J gene TRBJ2-7; the D gene is possibly TRBD1 (6 bases). Trimming pared 0 bases from V and 2 bases from J, leaving 8 bases between. CDR3 length: 14 residues. Germline V gene sequence: CDR1 SGHVS, CDR2 FQNEAQ. Written as DNA, the CDR3 is TGTGCCAGCAGCTTAGCCTGGGGGCCCTACGAGCAGTACTTC. This sequence encodes CASSLAWGPYEQYF.

The chain couples TRBV19 to TRBJ1-5; 9 bases align to TRBD1. The CDR3 contains 15 residues. The germline V gene encodes CDR1 LNHDA and CDR2 SQIVND (reference sequence). V shed 8 bases and J 5 bases; nucleotides not matched to a gene: 10. CDR3 bases: TGTGCCAGTCATACTTCGGACAGGGGCCATCAGCCCCAGCATTTT. Protein: CASHTSDRGHQPQHF.

The chain has TRBV18 and TRBJ1-5; maybe TRBD1 (5 bases). Germline CDR1 and CDR2: KGHSH and LQKENI. The CDR3 extends over 16 amino acids. V was clipped by 2 bases and J by 1 base, with 12 bases between them. CDR3 protein: CASSPGGVRSNQPQHF. CDR3 DNA: TGTGCCAGCTCACCAGGGGGGGTTCGGAGCAATCAGCCCCAGCATTTT.

The genes are TRBV25-1 and TRBJ2-1, with TRBD1 matching 11 bases. This CDR3 contains 16 residues. Germline CDR1 MGHDK, CDR2 SYGVNS. Germline trimming cut 4 bases from V and 5 bases from J; bases unmatched to any gene: 7. The CDR3 nucleotides read TGTGCCAGCAGTGCTACCGGGACAGGGGGTAACAATGAGCAGTTCTTC. Protein product: CASSATGTGGNNEQFF. Full variable domain (missing parts from reference TRBV25-1 and TRBJ2-1): EADIYQTPRYLVIGTGKKITLECSQTMGHDKMYWYQQDPGMELHLIHYSYGVNSTEKGDLSSESTVSRIRTEHFPLTLESARPSHTSQYLCASSATGTGGNNEQFFGPGTRLTVL.

On this clone: Other DNA sequences in the sample encode the same CDR3. V is TRBV28 and J is TRBJ1-2, with a possible D match to TRBD1 (5 bases). The germline V gene has CDR1 MDHEN and CDR2 SYDVKM. With 6 bases removed from V and 2 bases from J, the gap between germline ends came to 13 bases. CDR3 size: 14 residues. CDR3 in amino acids: CASRPGTVNYGYTF. The CDR3 bases are TGTGCCAGCAGACCCGGGACGGTCAACTATGGCTACACCTTC.

The rearrangement joins TRBV27 to TRBJ1-2, with a possible D match to TRBD1 (5 bases). The CDR3 totals 15 residues. Germline loops: CDR1 MNHEY, CDR2 SMNVEV (reference sequence). The germline V and J ends were trimmed by 5 bases and 3 bases, with 16 bases remaining between them. The CDR3 DNA follows: TGTGCCAGCAGTCCGACGGGACGACCGTACTATGGCTACACCTTC. This sequence encodes CASSPTGRPYYGYTF.

The chain joins TRBV27 to TRBJ2-6, with 12 bases that match TRBD1. After removal of 7 bases from V and 4 bases from J, the junction contained 11 bases not matched to a gene. The CDR3 contains 18 residues. In germline, CDR1 is MNHEY, CDR2 SMNVEV (reference sequence). CDR3 coding DNA: TGTGCCAGCAACAGAAGGGGGACAGGGGGCGCCGGGGCCAACGTCCTGACTTTC. Translation: CASNRRGTGGAGANVLTF.

CDR3 DNA: TGTGCCATCAGCCCACAGAACTATGGCTACACCTTC. Translated, it gives CAISPQNYGYTF. The chain links TRBV10-3 to TRBJ1-2, with D unclear. This CDR3 contains 12 residues. The germline gives CDR1 ENHRY, CDR2 SYGVKD. V lost 6 bases, J lost 2 bases, and 7 bases lay in between.

This clone was seen more than once but under ten times. The V gene is TRBV27, the J gene TRBJ1-2; TRBD1 is a possible D gene (6 bases). From germline, CDR1 is MNHEY and CDR2 SMNVEV (reference sequence). CDR3 size: 15 residues. The V end lost 5 bases, the J end lost 7 bases, and 20 bases lay between the germline ends. The chain's CDR3 is CASSLNPWGALGYTF. The CDR3 DNA reads TGTGCCAGCAGTCTAAATCCCTGGGGGGCGCTTGGCTACACCTTC.

This clone has more than one count but fewer than ten. This sequence joins TRBV2 and TRBJ2-1; D might be TRBD2 (5 bases). Per germline, CDR1 SNHLY and CDR2 FYNNEI. Deletions cut 8 bases from V and 1 base from J, with 9 bases between. CDR3 length: 13 residues. CDR3 coding DNA: TGTGCCAGCTACACGGGGTCCTACAATGAGCAGTTCTTC. Translating gives CASYTGSYNEQFF. Full variable domain (remainder filled in from reference TRBV2 and TRBJ2-1): EPEVTQTPSHQVTQMGQEVILRCVPISNHLYFYWYRQILGQKVEFLVSFYNNEISEKSEIFDDQFSVERPDGSNFTLKIRSTKLEDSAMYFCASYTGSYNEQFFGPGTRLTVL.

This clone was found a few times. The chain recombines TRBV28 with TRBJ2-7; 7 bases line up with TRBD2. The length of the CDR3 is 13 residues. V shed 6 bases and J 3 bases; nucleotides not matched to a gene: 5. The V gene's germline CDR1 is MDHEN and CDR2 SYDVKM. The CDR3 DNA reads as TGTGCCAGCAGGCCCGGGACTAACTACGAGCAGTACTTC. Encoded protein: CASRPGTNYEQYF.

The chain has TRBV6-6 and TRBJ2-2; D is uncertain. Trimming took off 7 bases at V and 0 bases at J, with 9 bases between the two ends. The CDR3 is made up of 14 amino acids. Germline CDR1 reads MNHNY; CDR2 reads SVGAGI (reference sequence). The CDR3 nucleotides are TGTGCCAGCAAGTCCATCGCGAACACCGGGGAGCTGTTTTTT. Protein product: CASKSIANTGELFF.

The chain carries TRBV27 and TRBJ2-6; D possibly corresponds to TRBD2 (5 bases). Germline CDR1 reads MNHEY; CDR2 reads SMNVEV (reference sequence). This CDR3 has 17 residues. Trimming stripped 4 bases from V and 0 bases from J, with 13 bases between. CDR3 sequence (DNA): TGTGCCAGCAGTTCCTGGACGGGATCCTCTGGGGCCAACGTCCTGACTTTC. Translated, it gives CASSSWTGSSGANVLTF.

V gene TRBV10-3 combines with J gene TRBJ2-7, with 7 bases aligning to TRBD1. From germline, CDR1 is ENHRY and CDR2 SYGVKD. Trimming at V came to 9 bases and at J to 0 bases, leaving 5 bases not matched to a gene. The CDR3 covers 13 residues. Here the CDR3 DNA reads TGTGCCATTAGAAGGGACAGCTCCTACGAGCAGTACTTC. Residues: CAIRRDSSYEQYF.

The chain couples TRBV7-9 to TRBJ1-3, with 8 bases identical to TRBD1. This CDR3 is 15 amino acids long. Germline V lookup: CDR1 SEHNR, CDR2 FQNEAQ (reference sequence). J was trimmed by 2 bases and V by 5 bases; bases with no gene match: 5. The CDR3 reads CASSTPRGPGNTIYF. In DNA, the CDR3 is TGTGCCAGCAGCACCCCCAGGGGGCCTGGAAACACCATATATTTT.